This T cell receptor (beta chain) was identified during a study of cytomegalovirus exposure and HLA in healthy donors. Researchers ran the PCR with 60 Vbeta and 13 Jbeta primers. Clones were read by immunoSEQ multiplex PCR, and TCRdb kept only the in-frame ones, dropping some. The table has about 96,000 clones, roughly three fifths seen once. The CDR3 runs to 13 residues. The V and J ends lost 6 bases and 4 bases respectively, with 15 bases between them. Looked up from germline, CDR1 is SQVTM and CDR2 is ANQGSEA. Sequenced: PBMCs. This clonotype originated in a man between 60 and 75 years old in good health and CMV-seronegative. The chain has TRBV29-1 and TRBJ1-2; D remains unclear. The CDR3 bases are TGCAGCGTACGTAGCCAGTGGATCTATGGCTACACCTTC. Translation gives CSVRSQWIYGYTF. Supplemented by reference TRBV29-1 and TRBJ1-2, the full variable domain reads SAVISQKPSRDICQRGTSLTIQCQVDSQVTMMFWYRQQPGQSLTLIATANQGSEATYESGFVIDKFPISRPNLTFSTLTVSNMSPEDSSIYLCSVRSQWIYGYTFGSGTRLTVV.